These 18 T cell receptor beta chains were sequenced from one sample in a study of vaccination and CD4 T cells after COVID-19. These TCRs are of unknown antigen specificity. The Oncomine TCR Beta short-read assay sequenced DNA from cultured CD4+ T cells. From the PCR reads, TCRdb called clonotypes with MiXCR, one entry per CDR3 protein. The data contain roughly 4,000 distinct CDR3 sequences, 14% to 15% of them singletons. Treatment indicated: approximately nine-day PBMC culture with coronavirus spike peptide pools or control peptides (ViraFEST assay). The material sequenced was CD4+ T cells from blood, cultured in vitro. The receptor set was obtained from a human donor who had recovered from COVID-19.

This clonotype was observed a few times. The gene calls are TRBV5-1 and TRBJ1-4, with a weak D call TRBD1 (6 bases). This CDR3 has 17 residues. V gave up 4 bases and J gave up 3 bases, with 19 bases separating them. Germline assignment: CDR1 SGHRS and CDR2 YFSETQ. CDR3 region: CASSPGAGDVANEKLFF. CDR3 nucleotide sequence: TGCGCCAGCAGCCCGGGGGCAGGGGACGTGGCTAATGAAAAACTGTTTTTT.

The chain has TRBV12-3 or TRBV12-4 and TRBJ1-1; no clear D. The CDR3 extends over 13 amino acids. V dropped 3 bases and J dropped 4 bases, with 9 bases sitting between them. The CDR3, as DNA: TGTGCCAGCAGTTTGGGAGGCTCCACTGAAGCTTTCTTT. Its translation: CASSLGGSTEAFF.

This sequence joins TRBV21-1 and TRBJ1-3. TRBV21-1 is designated a pseudogene. This CDR3 spans 17 amino acids. The CDR3 region has the DNA TGTGCCAGCAGCGCTGGGGAGGGGCCCGTCTCTGGAAACACCATATATTTT. Protein sequence: CASSAGEGPVSGNTIYF.

This clonotype has more than one count but fewer than ten. V usage is TRBV7-6 and J usage is TRBJ2-7; possibly TRBD2 for D (7 bases). The CDR3 length is 14 residues. The germline V gene has CDR1 SGHVS and CDR2 FNYEAQ. The V and J ends lost 3 bases and 5 bases respectively, with 14 bases between them. The CDR3 nucleotides read TGTGCCAGCAGCTTGAACGGGGGGCTGGACGAGCAGTACTTC. Protein: CASSLNGGLDEQYF. Drawing the rest from reference TRBV7-6 and TRBJ2-7, the complete variable domain is GAGVSQSPRYKVTKRGQDVALRCDPISGHVSLYWYRQALGQGPEFLTYFNYEAQQDKSGLPNDRFSAERPEGSISTLTIQRTEQRDSAMYRCASSLNGGLDEQYFGPGTRLTVT.

This clonotype was observed a few times. The chain employs TRBV12-3 or TRBV12-4 and TRBJ1-1; D unresolved. This CDR3 is 11 amino acids long. V dropped 3 bases and J dropped 10 bases, with 9 bases sitting between them. CDR3 loop: CASSFENVAFF. The CDR3, as DNA: TGTGCCAGCAGTTTCGAGAACGTAGCTTTCTTT.

The sample holds a few counts of this clonotype. The chain has TRBV12-3 or TRBV12-4 and TRBJ1-5, with D possibly TRBD1 on 5 matching bases. V was clipped by 0 bases and J by 9 bases, with 9 bases between them. The CDR3 has 13 residues. CDR3 protein: CASSLARQMPQHF. CDR3 bases: TGTGCCAGCAGTTTAGCCCGACAGATGCCCCAGCATTTT.

The chain recombines TRBV18 with TRBJ1-5, with TRBD1 matching 9 bases. The CDR3 has 16 amino acids. Unmatched junction bases numbered 11, after V lost 3 bases and J lost 8 bases. Germline loops: CDR1 KGHSH, CDR2 LQKENI. The CDR3 region is CASSPTLATGGKPQHF. In DNA, the CDR3 is TGTGCCAGCTCACCCACTCTTGCAACAGGGGGCAAGCCCCAGCATTTT.

The chain couples TRBV19 to TRBJ2-5; 11 bases are shared with TRBD2. CDR3 length equals 16 residues. The ends lost 0 bases at V and 7 bases at J; junction bases unmatched: 7. Germline V gene lookup returns CDR1 LNHDA and CDR2 SQIVND (reference sequence). CDR3 DNA: TGTGCCAGTAGTATAGAACTAGCGGGGGCCGTCGGGACCCAGTACTTC. It encodes CASSIELAGAVGTQYF.

The chain has TRBV20-1 and TRBJ1-6; the match to TRBD1 covers 7 bases. CDR1 is DFQATT and CDR2 is SNEGSKA in the germline V gene (reference sequence). This CDR3 is 19 amino acids long. V shed 0 bases, J shed 8 bases, and the junction held 19 bases outside the gene matches. CDR3 in DNA: TGCAGTGCTAGAGAGCGTCGACAGGGACTTTTGGGCCCCGATTCACCCCTCCACTTT. This translates into CSARERRQGLLGPDSPLHF.

This clonotype is medium-sized by share. The chain joins TRBV6-1 to TRBJ1-2, with D perhaps TRBD1 (6 bases). Trimming shortened V by 5 bases and J by 0 bases, and 10 bases separated the two germline ends. Germline V lookup: CDR1 MNHNS, CDR2 SASEGT. This CDR3 has 14 amino acids. CDR3 nucleotides: TGTGCCAGCAGTCGGACAGATACTAACTATGGCTACACCTTC. Translating gives CASSRTDTNYGYTF.

The chain couples TRBV5-4 to TRBJ2-5; the D gene is possibly TRBD1 (6 bases). Germline V CDR1 and CDR2: SGHNT, YYREEE (reference sequence). V dropped 0 bases and J dropped 9 bases, with 15 bases sitting between them. The CDR3 length is 14 residues. The chain's CDR3 is CASSLDRSAGAQYF. The CDR3 DNA reads TGTGCCAGCAGCTTGGATCGCAGCGCAGGGGCCCAGTACTTC.

This clonotype is medium-sized (0.01 to 0.1%) within its sample. The chain recombines TRBV6-1 with TRBJ2-2; a possible D gene is TRBD1 (5 bases). V lost 6 bases and J lost 4, with 15 bases in between. This CDR3 is 15 amino acids long. The germline CDR1 and CDR2 sequences are MNHNS and SASEGT. The CDR3: CASSKGQGRTGELFF. The DNA for the CDR3 is TGTGCCAGCAGCAAAGGTCAGGGCCGCACCGGGGAGCTGTTTTTT.

This rearrangement joins TRBV2 to TRBJ1-2, with D maybe TRBD1 (6 bases). Trimming removed 9 bases at V and 2 bases at J, with 13 bases between. In germline, CDR1 is SNHLY, CDR2 FYNNEI. The CDR3 runs 13 residues. The CDR3 spells CASRLRGNYGYTF. The DNA of the CDR3 is TGTGCCAGTCGGCTGAGGGGGAACTATGGCTACACCTTC. The whole variable domain, filled in from reference TRBV2 and TRBJ1-2, reads EPEVTQTPSHQVTQMGQEVILRCVPISNHLYFYWYRQILGQKVEFLVSFYNNEISEKSEIFDDQFSVERPDGSNFTLKIRSTKLEDSAMYFCASRLRGNYGYTFGSGTRLTVV.

Regarding this clonotype: Possible read error: a much larger clone is one base away. The conserved closing phenylalanine or tryptophan is absent in this CDR3, likely reflecting a read error. The CDR3 sequence is CASGVQGGGTEAFS. The CDR3 DNA is TGTGCCAGCGGGGTACAGGGGGGAGGAACTGAAGCTTTCTCT. This chain connects TRBV27 to TRBJ1-1; 8 bases match TRBD1. V was clipped by 8 bases and J by 5 bases; unmatched bases: 10. The germline CDR1 and CDR2 sequences are MNHEY and SMNVEV (reference sequence). This CDR3 is built from 14 residues.

This sequence joins TRBV20-1 and TRBJ2-5, with D tentatively TRBD1 (6 bases). The V end was cut by 0 bases, the J end by 6 bases, with 17 bases between. Looked up from germline, CDR1 is DFQATT and CDR2 is SNEGSKA (reference sequence). The CDR3 loop spans 15 amino acids. CDR3 DNA: TGCAGTGCTAGAGATTGGGGGCTCGCGAAAAAGACCCAGTACTTC. This encodes CSARDWGLAKKTQYF.

This clonotype was counted a few times. This chain joins TRBV29-1 and TRBJ1-1; D is possibly TRBD1 (5 bases). CDR3 length equals 13 residues. The germline V gene encodes CDR1 SQVTM and CDR2 ANQGSEA. Trimming pared 6 bases from V and 7 bases from J, leaving 18 bases between. Here the CDR3 reads CSVAETVSGEAFF. The CDR3 nucleotides read TGCAGCGTCGCCGAGACAGTTTCGGGTGAAGCTTTCTTT.

By share, this clonotype counts as medium-sized. One end of the junction does not line up with germline, which may come from a read error. The CDR3 sequence is CSASPSSGTGRDF. For the CDR3, the DNA is TGCAGTGCTAGCCCGTCCTCCGGGACAGGGAGGGACTTC. The J gene is TRBJ2-4, the V gene TRBV20-1, with 9 bases identical to TRBD1. Looked up from germline, CDR1 is DFQATT and CDR2 is SNEGSKA (reference sequence). The CDR3 has 13 amino acids.

The rearrangement joins TRBV5-1 to TRBJ2-2; no clear D. From germline, CDR1 is SGHRS and CDR2 YFSETQ. The CDR3 runs 13 residues. Trimming removed 3 bases from V and 4 bases from J, with 7 bases in between. In DNA, the CDR3 is TGCGCCAGCAGCTCGACCACCACCGGGGAGCTGTTTTTT. Its protein product is CASSSTTTGELFF.